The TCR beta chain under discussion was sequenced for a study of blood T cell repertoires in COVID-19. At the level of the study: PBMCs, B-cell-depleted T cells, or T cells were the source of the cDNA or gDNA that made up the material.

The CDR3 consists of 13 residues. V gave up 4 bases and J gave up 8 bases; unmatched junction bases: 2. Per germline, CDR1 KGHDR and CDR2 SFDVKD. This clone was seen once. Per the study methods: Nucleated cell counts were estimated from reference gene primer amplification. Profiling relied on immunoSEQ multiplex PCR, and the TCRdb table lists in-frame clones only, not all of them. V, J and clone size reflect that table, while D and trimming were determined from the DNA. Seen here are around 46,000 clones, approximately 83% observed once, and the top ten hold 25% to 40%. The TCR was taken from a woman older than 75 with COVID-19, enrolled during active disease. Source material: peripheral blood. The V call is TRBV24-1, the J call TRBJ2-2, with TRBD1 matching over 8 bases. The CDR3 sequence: CATSDRGRGELFF. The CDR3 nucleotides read TGTGCCACCAGTGACAGGGGGCGAGGGGAGCTGTTTTTT.